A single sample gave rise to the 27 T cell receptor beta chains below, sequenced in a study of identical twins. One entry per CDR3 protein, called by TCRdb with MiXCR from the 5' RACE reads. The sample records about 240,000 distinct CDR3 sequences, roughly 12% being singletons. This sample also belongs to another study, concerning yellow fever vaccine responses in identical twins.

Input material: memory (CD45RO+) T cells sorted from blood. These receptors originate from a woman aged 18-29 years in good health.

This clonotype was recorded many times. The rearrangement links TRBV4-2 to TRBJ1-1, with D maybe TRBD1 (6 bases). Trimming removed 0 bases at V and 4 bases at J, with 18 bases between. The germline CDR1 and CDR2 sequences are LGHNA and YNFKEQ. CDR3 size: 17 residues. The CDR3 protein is CASSQDRPGAQGTEAFF. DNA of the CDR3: TGTGCCAGCAGCCAAGATCGCCCCGGGGCACAGGGCACTGAAGCTTTCTTT.

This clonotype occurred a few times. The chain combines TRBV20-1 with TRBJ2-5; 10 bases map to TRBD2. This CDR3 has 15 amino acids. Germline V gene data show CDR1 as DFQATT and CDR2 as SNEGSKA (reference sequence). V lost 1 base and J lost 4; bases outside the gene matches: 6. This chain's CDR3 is CSARGHPSGRETQYF. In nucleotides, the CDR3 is TGCAGTGCTAGAGGTCACCCTAGCGGGAGAGAGACCCAGTACTTC.

CDR3 coding DNA: TGTGCCAGGAGCCCTGGGGACAGCAAAGAGACCCAGTACTTC. Its protein product is CARSPGDSKETQYF. This chain connects TRBV5-5 to TRBJ2-5; TRBD1 agrees at 7 bases. V was pared by 8 bases and J by 3 bases, with 10 bases of the junction left unmatched. The CDR3 is 14 amino acids. Per the germline V gene, CDR1 is SGHKS and CDR2 is YYEKEE (reference sequence).

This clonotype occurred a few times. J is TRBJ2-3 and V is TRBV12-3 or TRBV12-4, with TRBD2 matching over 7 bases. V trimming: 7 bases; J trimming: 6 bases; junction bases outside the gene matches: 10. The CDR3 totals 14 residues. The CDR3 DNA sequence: TGTGCCAGCACCTCGGGTCGGGGGGTGGATACGCAGTATTTT. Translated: CASTSGRGVDTQYF.

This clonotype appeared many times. CDR3 amino acids: CASSSGQGSYEQYF. CDR3 sequence (DNA): TGCGCCAGCAGCTCGGGACAGGGTAGCTACGAGCAGTACTTC. J is TRBJ2-7 and V is TRBV5-1, with TRBD1 identical over 9 bases. Germline V gene sequence: CDR1 SGHRS, CDR2 YFSETQ. V shed 3 bases, J shed 3 bases, and the junction held 4 bases outside the gene matches. CDR3 length: 14 residues.

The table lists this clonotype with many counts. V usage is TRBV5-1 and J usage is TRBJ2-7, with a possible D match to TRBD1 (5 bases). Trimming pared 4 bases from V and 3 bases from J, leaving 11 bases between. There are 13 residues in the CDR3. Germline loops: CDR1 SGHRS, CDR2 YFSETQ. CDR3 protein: CASSLPQGYEQYF. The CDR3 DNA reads TGCGCCAGCAGCCTCCCGCAGGGCTACGAGCAGTACTTC. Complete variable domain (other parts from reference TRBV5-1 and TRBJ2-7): KAGVTQTPRYLIKTRGQQVTLSCSPISGHRSVSWYQQTPGQGLQFLFEYFSETQRNKGNFPGRFSGRQFSNSRSEMNVSTLELGDSALYLCASSLPQGYEQYFGPGTRLTVT.

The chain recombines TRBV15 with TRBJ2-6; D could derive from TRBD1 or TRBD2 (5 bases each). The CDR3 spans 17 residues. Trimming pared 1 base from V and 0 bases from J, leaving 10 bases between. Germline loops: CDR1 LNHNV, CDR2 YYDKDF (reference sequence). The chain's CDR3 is CATSRGRDRSGANVLTF. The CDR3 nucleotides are TGTGCCACCAGCAGAGGCAGGGACCGCTCTGGGGCCAACGTCCTGACTTTC.

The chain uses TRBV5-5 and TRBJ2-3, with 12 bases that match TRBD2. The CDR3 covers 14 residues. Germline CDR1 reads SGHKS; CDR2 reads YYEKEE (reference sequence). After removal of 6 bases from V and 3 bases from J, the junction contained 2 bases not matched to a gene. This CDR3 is CASKLAGGTDTQYF. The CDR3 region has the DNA TGTGCCAGCAAACTAGCGGGGGGTACAGATACGCAGTATTTT.

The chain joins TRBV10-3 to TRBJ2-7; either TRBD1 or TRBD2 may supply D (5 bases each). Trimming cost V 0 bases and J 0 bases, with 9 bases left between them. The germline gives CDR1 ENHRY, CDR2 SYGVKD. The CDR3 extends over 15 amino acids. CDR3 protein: CAISESDGASYEQYF. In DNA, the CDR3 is TGTGCCATCAGTGAGTCGGACGGGGCCTCCTACGAGCAGTACTTC.

This CDR3 reads CSVEAVGDREPIKGYTF. The CDR3 nucleotides are TGCAGCGTTGAAGCGGTGGGAGACAGGGAACCTATCAAGGGCTACACCTTC. V is TRBV29-1 and J is TRBJ1-2; 7 nucleotides line up with TRBD1. V shed 1 base, J shed 8 bases, and the junction held 19 bases outside the gene matches. This CDR3 has 17 residues. CDR1 is SQVTM, CDR2 ANQGSEA, per germline.

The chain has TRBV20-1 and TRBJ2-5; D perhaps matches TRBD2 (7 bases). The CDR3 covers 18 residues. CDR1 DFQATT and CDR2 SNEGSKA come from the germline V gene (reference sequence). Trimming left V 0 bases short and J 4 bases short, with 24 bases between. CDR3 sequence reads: CSARDRSRGGAVIETQYF. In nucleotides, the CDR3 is TGCAGTGCTAGAGATCGTTCAAGGGGGGGGGCTGTTATAGAGACCCAGTACTTC.

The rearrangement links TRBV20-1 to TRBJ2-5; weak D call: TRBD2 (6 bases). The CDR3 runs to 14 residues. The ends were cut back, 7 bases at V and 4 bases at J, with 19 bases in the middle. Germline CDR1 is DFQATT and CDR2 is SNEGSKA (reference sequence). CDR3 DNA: TGCAGTGTCACCCTCTCAGGGAGGAGAGAGACCCAGTACTTC. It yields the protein CSVTLSGRRETQYF.

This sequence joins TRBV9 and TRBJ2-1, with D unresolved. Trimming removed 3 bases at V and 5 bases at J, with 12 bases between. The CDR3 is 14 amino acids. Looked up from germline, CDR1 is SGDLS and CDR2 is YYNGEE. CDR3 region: CASSGNGLDNEQFF. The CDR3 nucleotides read TGTGCCAGCAGCGGAAACGGGCTGGACAATGAGCAGTTCTTC.

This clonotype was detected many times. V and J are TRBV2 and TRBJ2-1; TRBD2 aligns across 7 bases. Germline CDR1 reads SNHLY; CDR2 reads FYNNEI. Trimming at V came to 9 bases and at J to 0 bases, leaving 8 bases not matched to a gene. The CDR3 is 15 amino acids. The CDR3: CASKRLANSYNEQFF. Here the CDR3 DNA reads TGTGCCAGTAAGAGACTAGCCAACTCCTACAATGAGCAGTTCTTC.

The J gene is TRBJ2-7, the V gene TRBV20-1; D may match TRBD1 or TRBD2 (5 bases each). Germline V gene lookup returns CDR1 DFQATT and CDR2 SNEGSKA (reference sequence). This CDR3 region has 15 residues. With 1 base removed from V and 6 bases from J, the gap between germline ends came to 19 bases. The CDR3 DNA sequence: TGCAGTGCTAGAGTTCCCAAAGTTAGTGGGGGCGAGCAGTACTTC. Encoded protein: CSARVPKVSGGEQYF.

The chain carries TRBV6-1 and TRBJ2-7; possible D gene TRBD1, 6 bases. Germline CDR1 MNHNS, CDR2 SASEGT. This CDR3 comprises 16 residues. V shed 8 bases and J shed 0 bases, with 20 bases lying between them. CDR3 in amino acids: CASDPRTQGNSYEQYF. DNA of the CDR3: TGTGCCAGCGACCCCCGTACACAGGGAAACTCCTACGAGCAGTACTTC.

CDR3: CASSLRGEGRYEQYF. The DNA for the CDR3 is TGTGCCAGCAGCTTGAGGGGGGAGGGCCGTTACGAGCAGTACTTC. V is TRBV7-2 and J is TRBJ2-7; perhaps TRBD2 as D (7 bases). This CDR3 region has 15 residues. Germline assignment: CDR1 SGHTA and CDR2 FQGNSA. With 3 bases removed from V and 4 bases from J, the gap between germline ends came to 16 bases.

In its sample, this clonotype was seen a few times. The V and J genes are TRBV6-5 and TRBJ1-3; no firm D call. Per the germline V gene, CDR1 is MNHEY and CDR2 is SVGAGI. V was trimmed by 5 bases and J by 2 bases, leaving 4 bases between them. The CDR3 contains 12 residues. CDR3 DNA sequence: TGTGCCAGCAGTGCCACTGGAAACACCATATATTTT. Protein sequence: CASSATGNTIYF.

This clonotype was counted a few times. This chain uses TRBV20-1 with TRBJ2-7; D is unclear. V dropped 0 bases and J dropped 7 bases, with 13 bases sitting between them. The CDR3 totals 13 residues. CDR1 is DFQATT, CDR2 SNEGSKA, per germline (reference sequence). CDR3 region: CSARDMASTEQYF. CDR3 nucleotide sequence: TGCAGTGCTAGAGATATGGCTAGTACTGAGCAGTACTTC.

CDR3 sequence (DNA): TGTGCCATCGGCTTGGCCGTGGACAGGGAGTACAATGAGCAGTTCTTC. Translation gives CAIGLAVDREYNEQFF. The rearrangement joins TRBV5-5 to TRBJ2-1; 8 nucleotides align to TRBD1. Germline loops: CDR1 SGHKS, CDR2 YYEKEE (reference sequence). This CDR3 spans 16 amino acids. After removal of 9 bases from V and 4 bases from J, the junction contained 15 bases not matched to a gene.

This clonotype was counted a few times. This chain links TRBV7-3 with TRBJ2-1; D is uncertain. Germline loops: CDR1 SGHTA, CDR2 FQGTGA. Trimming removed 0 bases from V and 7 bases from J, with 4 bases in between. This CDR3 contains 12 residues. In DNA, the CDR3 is TGTGCCAGCAGCTTAACGATTAATGAGCAGTTCTTC. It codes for CASSLTINEQFF.

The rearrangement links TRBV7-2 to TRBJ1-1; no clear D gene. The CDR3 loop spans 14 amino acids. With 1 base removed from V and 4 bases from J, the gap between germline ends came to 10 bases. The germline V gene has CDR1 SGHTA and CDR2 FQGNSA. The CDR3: CASSLVLARTEAFF. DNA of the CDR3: TGTGCCAGCAGCTTAGTTCTGGCCCGCACTGAAGCTTTCTTT.

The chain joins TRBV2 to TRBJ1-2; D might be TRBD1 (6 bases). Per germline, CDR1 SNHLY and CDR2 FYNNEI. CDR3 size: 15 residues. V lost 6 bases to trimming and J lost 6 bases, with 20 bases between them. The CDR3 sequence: CASSPGQVYTDGYTF. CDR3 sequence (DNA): TGTGCCAGCAGCCCGGGACAAGTTTATACCGATGGCTACACCTTC. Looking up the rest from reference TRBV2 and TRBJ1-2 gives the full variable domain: EPEVTQTPSHQVTQMGQEVILRCVPISNHLYFYWYRQILGQKVEFLVSFYNNEISEKSEIFDDQFSVERPDGSNFTLKIRSTKLEDSAMYFCASSPGQVYTDGYTFGSGTRLTVV.

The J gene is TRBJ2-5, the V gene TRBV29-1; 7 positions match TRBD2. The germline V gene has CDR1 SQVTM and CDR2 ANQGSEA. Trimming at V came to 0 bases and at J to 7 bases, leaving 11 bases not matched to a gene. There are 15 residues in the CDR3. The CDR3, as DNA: TGCAGCGTTGAAGAGGGCGGGGGTAAACTGGGGACCCAGTACTTC. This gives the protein CSVEEGGGKLGTQYF.

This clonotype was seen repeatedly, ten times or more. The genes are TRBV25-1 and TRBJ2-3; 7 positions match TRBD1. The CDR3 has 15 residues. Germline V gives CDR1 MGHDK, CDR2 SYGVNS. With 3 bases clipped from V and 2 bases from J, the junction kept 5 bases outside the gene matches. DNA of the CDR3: TGTGCCAGCAGTGATCCGGGACAGCTCACAGATACGCAGTATTTT. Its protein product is CASSDPGQLTDTQYF.

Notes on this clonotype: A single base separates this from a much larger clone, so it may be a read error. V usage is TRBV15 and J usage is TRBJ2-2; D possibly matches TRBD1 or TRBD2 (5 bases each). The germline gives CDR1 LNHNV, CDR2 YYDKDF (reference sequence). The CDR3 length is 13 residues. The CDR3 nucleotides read TGTGCCTCCAGCAGAGAGGGGCCCGGGGAGCTGTTTTTT. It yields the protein CASSREGPGELFF.

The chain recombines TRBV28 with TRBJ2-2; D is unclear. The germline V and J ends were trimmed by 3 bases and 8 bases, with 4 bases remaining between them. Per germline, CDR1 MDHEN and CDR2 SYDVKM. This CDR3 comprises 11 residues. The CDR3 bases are TGTGCCAGCAGTTTTATTGGGGAGCTGTTTTTT. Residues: CASSFIGELFF.